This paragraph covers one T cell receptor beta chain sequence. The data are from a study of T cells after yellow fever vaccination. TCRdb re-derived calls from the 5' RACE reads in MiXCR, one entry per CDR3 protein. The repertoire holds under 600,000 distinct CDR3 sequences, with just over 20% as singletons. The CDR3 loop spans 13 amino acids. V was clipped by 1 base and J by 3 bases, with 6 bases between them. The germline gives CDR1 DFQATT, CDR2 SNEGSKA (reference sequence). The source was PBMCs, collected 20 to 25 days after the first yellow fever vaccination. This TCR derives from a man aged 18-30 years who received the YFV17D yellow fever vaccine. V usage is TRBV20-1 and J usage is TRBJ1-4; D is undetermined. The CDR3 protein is CSARGQANEKLFF. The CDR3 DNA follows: TGCAGTGCTAGAGGGCAGGCTAATGAAAAACTGTTTTTT.